Following are 5 T cell receptor beta chains from one sample sequenced in a study of cytomegalovirus exposure and HLA in healthy donors. PCR primers comprised 60 Vbeta and 13 Jbeta primers. This table comes from immunoSEQ multiplex PCR, and its TCRdb copy is limited to in-frame clones, with some not included. The sample carries some 150,000 clones, roughly four fifths recorded once. The specimen was PBMCs. These receptors all stem from a man aged 50 to 59 in good health and CMV-seropositive.

The chain links TRBV29-1 to TRBJ1-1, with TRBD1 identical over 7 bases. The junction had 16 bases not matched to a gene; V was cut back by 7 bases and J by 8 bases. There are 14 residues in the CDR3. The germline gives CDR1 SQVTM, CDR2 ANQGSEA. CDR3 nucleotides: TGCAGCGCCTCACGAGAGGGACAGACAGTCGAAGCTTTCTTT. Translated: CSASREGQTVEAFF.

This clone was seen more than once but under ten times. The chain carries TRBV5-8 and TRBJ1-2, with 7 bases identical to TRBD1. The V gene end was trimmed by 4 bases and the J gene end by 3 bases; junction bases not matched to a gene: 6. Germline assignment: CDR1 SGHTS and CDR2 YDEGEE. CDR3 length: 14 amino acids. CDR3 in amino acids: CASSPRGPDYGYTF. In DNA, the CDR3 is TGTGCCAGCAGCCCGAGGGGGCCCGACTATGGCTACACCTTC.

The CDR3 loop is CASSLSGGSGFGGYTF. The CDR3 coding sequence is TGTGCCAGCAGCTTGTCAGGGGGGTCCGGGTTTGGTGGCTACACCTTC. The chain uses TRBV7-2 and TRBJ1-2, with 7 bases fitting TRBD1. The CDR3 spans 16 residues. From germline, CDR1 is SGHTA and CDR2 FQGNSA. V shed 3 bases, J shed 7 bases, and the junction held 14 bases outside the gene matches.

V gene TRBV30 combines with J gene TRBJ2-3, with a tentative D call TRBD1 (6 bases). CDR1 and CDR2 from the germline V gene are GTSNPN and SVGIG (reference sequence). CDR3 length: 14 amino acids. Trimming left V 2 bases short and J 3 bases short, with 12 bases between. CDR3 protein: CAWSPHQGTDTQYF. Written as DNA, the CDR3 is TGTGCCTGGAGTCCCCACCAGGGGACAGATACGCAGTATTTT.

This clone was detected a few times. This CDR3 is also generated by other DNA sequences in the sample. The V and J genes are TRBV19 and TRBJ1-5, with a tentative D call TRBD1 (5 bases). V shed 8 bases and J shed 3 bases, with 14 bases lying between them. Germline assignment: CDR1 LNHDA and CDR2 SQIVND (reference sequence). This CDR3 is 14 amino acids long. The CDR3, as DNA: TGTGCCAGTGATGACAGAAATTCCAATCAGCCCCAGCATTTT. It specifies CASDDRNSNQPQHF.